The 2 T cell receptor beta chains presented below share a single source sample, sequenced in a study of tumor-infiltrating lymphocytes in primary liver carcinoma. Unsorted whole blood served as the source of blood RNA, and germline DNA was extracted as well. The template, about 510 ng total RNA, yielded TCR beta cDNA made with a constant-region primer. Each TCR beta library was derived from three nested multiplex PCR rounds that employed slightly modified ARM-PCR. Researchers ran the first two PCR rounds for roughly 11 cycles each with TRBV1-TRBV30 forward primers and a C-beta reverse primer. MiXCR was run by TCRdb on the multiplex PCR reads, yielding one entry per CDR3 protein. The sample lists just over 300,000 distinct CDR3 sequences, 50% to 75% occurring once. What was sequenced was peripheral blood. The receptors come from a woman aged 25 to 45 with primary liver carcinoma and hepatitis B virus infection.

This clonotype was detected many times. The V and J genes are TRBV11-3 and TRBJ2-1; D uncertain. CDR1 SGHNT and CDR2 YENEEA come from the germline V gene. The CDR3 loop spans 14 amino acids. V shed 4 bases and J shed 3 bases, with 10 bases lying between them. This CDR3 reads CASSSGGVYNEQFF. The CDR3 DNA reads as TGTGCCAGCAGCTCGGGCGGAGTCTACAATGAGCAGTTCTTC. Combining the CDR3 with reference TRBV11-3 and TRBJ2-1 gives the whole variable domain EAGVVQSPRYKIIEKKQPVAFWCNPISGHNTLYWYLQNLGQGPELLIRYENEEAVDDSQLPKDRFSAERLKGVDSTLKIQPAELGDSAVYLCASSSGGVYNEQFFGPGTRLTVL.

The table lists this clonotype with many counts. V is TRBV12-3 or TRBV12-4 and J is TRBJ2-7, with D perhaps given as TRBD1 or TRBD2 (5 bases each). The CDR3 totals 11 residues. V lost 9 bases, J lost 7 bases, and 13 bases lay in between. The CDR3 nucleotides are TGTGCCAGTGGGGACCTCTCTGAGCAGTACTTC. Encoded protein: CASGDLSEQYF.